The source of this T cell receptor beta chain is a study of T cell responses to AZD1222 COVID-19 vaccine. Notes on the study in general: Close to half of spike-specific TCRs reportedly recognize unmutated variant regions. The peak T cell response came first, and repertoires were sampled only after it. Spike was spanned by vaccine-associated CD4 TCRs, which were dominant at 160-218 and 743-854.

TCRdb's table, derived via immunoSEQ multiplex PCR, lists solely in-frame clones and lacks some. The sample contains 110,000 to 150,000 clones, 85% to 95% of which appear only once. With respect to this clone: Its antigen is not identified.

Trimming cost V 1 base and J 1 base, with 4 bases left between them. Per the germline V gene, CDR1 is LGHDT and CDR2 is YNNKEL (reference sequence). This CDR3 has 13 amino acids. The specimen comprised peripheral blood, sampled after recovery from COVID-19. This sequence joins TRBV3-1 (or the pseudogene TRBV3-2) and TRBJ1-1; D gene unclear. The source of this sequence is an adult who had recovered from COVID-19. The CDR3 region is CASSQVRNTEAFF. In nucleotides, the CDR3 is TGTGCCAGCAGCCAAGTGAGGAACACTGAAGCTTTCTTT.